Following are 23 T cell receptor beta chains from one sample sequenced in a study of T-cell memory formation after mild COVID-19. MiXCR, applied by TCRdb to the 5' RACE reads, yields one record per CDR3 protein. The sample shows approximately 300,000 distinct CDR3 sequences, 15% of them seen only once. Sequences were obtained from PBMCs or a T cell subset sorted from them (not recorded which). Receptors originate from a man aged 18-30 years who had mild COVID-19 (a few samples of this study predate the infection). Cell type and time point are not known.

The J gene is TRBJ2-3, the V gene TRBV24-1, with TRBD1 identical over 7 bases. The CDR3 totals 13 residues. The trim removed 3 bases at V and 7 bases at J, leaving 3 bases unmatched. CDR1 KGHDR and CDR2 SFDVKD come from the germline V gene. CDR3 in DNA: TGTGCCACCAGTGATACAGGGGAGAATACGCAGTATTTT. Translation gives CATSDTGENTQYF.

V usage is TRBV20-1 and J usage is TRBJ2-2; 7 positions agree with TRBD2. V lost 6 bases, J lost 6 bases, and 13 bases stayed unmatched. Germline V gene sequence: CDR1 DFQATT, CDR2 SNEGSKA (reference sequence). The CDR3 sequence is 15 residues long. The CDR3 nucleotides read TGCAGTGCCCGCCATCTAGCGGCTAGCTCCGGGGAGCTGTTTTTT. Its translation is CSARHLAASSGELFF.

This clonotype was detected once. One end of the junction does not line up with germline, which may come from a read error. This chain links TRBV19 with TRBJ1-6; D is unresolved. Germline V gene data show CDR1 as LNHDA and CDR2 as SQIVND (reference sequence). The CDR3 extends over 14 amino acids. The CDR3 reads CASSIGSLGSPLNF. In nucleotides, the CDR3 is TGTGCCAGTAGTATAGGTTCACTCGGTTCACCCCTCAACTTT. Variable domain in full (rest from reference TRBV19 and TRBJ1-6): DGGITQSPKYLFRKEGQNVTLSCEQNLNHDAMYWYRQDPGQGLRLIYYSQIVNDFQKGDIAEGYSVSREKKESFPLTVTSAQKNPTAFYLCASSIGSLGSPLNFGNGTRLTVT.

This clonotype was observed once. Being one base from a much bigger clone, this may be a read error. The chain joins TRBV11-2 to TRBJ2-1; TRBD2 is a possible D gene (7 bases). The CDR3 runs to 14 residues. Germline lookup yields CDR1 SGHAT and CDR2 FQNNGV. The CDR3 loop reads CARSFIGGQGEQFF. The CDR3 nucleotides read TGTGCCAGAAGCTTTATCGGGGGGCAGGGTGAGCAGTTCTTC. Full variable domain (outside the CDR3, taken from reference TRBV11-2 and TRBJ2-1): EAGVAQSPRYKIIEKRQSVAFWCNPISGHATLYWYQQILGQGPKLLIQFQNNGVVDDSQLPKDRFSAERLKGVDSTLKIQPAKLEDSAVYLCARSFIGGQGEQFFGPGTRLTVL.

Ten or more counts support this clonotype. The genes are TRBV5-1 and TRBJ2-1; D unclear. Trimming pared 0 bases from V and 7 bases from J, leaving 8 bases between. Germline lookup yields CDR1 SGHRS and CDR2 YFSETQ. The CDR3 loop spans 13 amino acids. The CDR3 region has the DNA TGCGCCAGCAGCTTGGGGTGGCAGAATGAGCAGTTCTTC. As protein: CASSLGWQNEQFF. The full variable domain, completed using reference TRBV5-1 and TRBJ2-1, is KAGVTQTPRYLIKTRGQQVTLSCSPISGHRSVSWYQQTPGQGLQFLFEYFSETQRNKGNFPGRFSGRQFSNSRSEMNVSTLELGDSALYLCASSLGWQNEQFFGPGTRLTVL.

The chain uses TRBV12-3 or TRBV12-4 and TRBJ1-1; D unresolved. The CDR3 is 13 residues long. The V gene lost 3 bases and the J gene lost 5 bases, with 10 bases spanning the gap. As DNA, the CDR3 is TGTGCCAGCAGTTTCGAGGGAGGAACTGAAGCTTTCTTT. Translated: CASSFEGGTEAFF.

This clonotype was recorded a few times. This chain links TRBV4-3 with TRBJ2-7; D remains unclear. Germline V lookup: CDR1 LGHNA, CDR2 YSLEER. V was trimmed by 1 base and J by 3 bases, leaving 13 bases between them. The CDR3 loop spans 15 amino acids. The CDR3 reads CASSQASWQDYEQYF. CDR3 nucleotide sequence: TGCGCCAGCAGCCAAGCGAGTTGGCAGGACTACGAGCAGTACTTC.

The chain has TRBV11-2 and TRBJ2-2; D gene ambiguous. V lost 7 bases to trimming and J lost 6 bases, with 18 bases between them. The germline V gene encodes CDR1 SGHAT and CDR2 FQNNGV. There are 15 residues in the CDR3. CDR3 in DNA: TGTGCCAGCACCCCGCTCGGGTGGATTTCCGGGGAGCTGTTTTTT. It codes for CASTPLGWISGELFF.

Ten or more counts support this clonotype. The CDR3 is CASSYSADENTGELFF. CDR3 coding DNA: TGTGCCAGCAGTTACTCTGCGGACGAGAACACCGGGGAGCTGTTTTTT. The chain employs TRBV6-2 or TRBV6-3 and TRBJ2-2; unclear D gene. CDR1 and CDR2 from the germline V gene are MNHEY and SVGEGT. The CDR3 has 16 amino acids. The V end lost 0 bases, the J end lost 1 base, and 9 bases lay between the germline ends.

The chain employs TRBV11-2 and TRBJ1-2; TRBD1 is a possible D gene (5 bases). The germline V and J ends were trimmed by 5 bases and 2 bases, with 18 bases remaining between them. There are 16 residues in the CDR3. Germline CDR1 reads SGHAT; CDR2 reads FQNNGV. CDR3 bases: TGTGCCAGCAGCCAACGGGGTGGGGCTACCAACTATGGCTACACCTTC. Protein: CASSQRGGATNYGYTF.

This chain connects TRBV28 to TRBJ2-7; D gene uncertain. CDR3 size: 15 residues. The V end was cut by 5 bases, the J end by 6 bases, with 20 bases between. Germline CDR1 reads MDHEN; CDR2 reads SYDVKM. CDR3 nucleotide sequence: TGTGCCAGCAGTCCCTCAAGCCCGCGTGGAAGCGAGCAGTACGTC. Residues: CASSPSSPRGSEQYV.

This chain joins TRBV20-1 and TRBJ2-7; D may be TRBD2 (6 bases). V was trimmed by 0 bases and J by 2 bases, leaving 14 bases between them. The CDR3 is 15 amino acids. Germline V gene sequence: CDR1 DFQATT, CDR2 SNEGSKA (reference sequence). CDR3: CSARDHGGGAYEQYF. The DNA of the CDR3 is TGCAGTGCTAGAGATCATGGGGGAGGTGCCTACGAGCAGTACTTC.

This clonotype was counted between two and nine times. The chain uses TRBV6-5 and TRBJ2-7; D unclear. Between the trimmed V and J ends, which lost 4 bases and 1 base, there was a span of 14 bases. The CDR3 runs to 15 residues. CDR1 and CDR2 (germline): MNHEY, SVGAGI. The CDR3 sequence: CASSFGPPRSYEQYF. The CDR3 nucleotides read TGTGCCAGCAGTTTCGGCCCGCCGAGATCCTACGAGCAGTACTTC.

CDR3 residues: CASGRNTQYF. The CDR3 DNA sequence: TGTGCCAGCGGGCGGAATACGCAGTATTTT. The chain joins TRBV7-9 to TRBJ2-3; D unresolved. CDR3 length equals 10 residues. The V and J ends lost 8 bases and 7 bases respectively, with 7 bases between them. Looked up from germline, CDR1 is SEHNR and CDR2 is FQNEAQ (reference sequence). Supplemented by reference TRBV7-9 and TRBJ2-3, the full variable domain reads DTGVSQNPRHKITKRGQNVTFRCDPISEHNRLYWYRQTLGQGPEFLTYFQNEAQLEKSRLLSDRFSAERPKGSFSTLEIQRTEQGDSAMYLCASGRNTQYFGPGTRLTVL.

In its sample, this clonotype was seen a few times. The J gene is TRBJ2-1, the V gene TRBV4-3; 10 positions agree with TRBD1. Germline CDR1 is LGHNA and CDR2 is YSLEER. The CDR3 runs 15 residues. Trimming cost V 4 bases and J 5 bases; bases outside gene matches: 5. The CDR3 DNA follows: TGCGCCAGCAGCCTAGGACAGGGGGTCAACAATGAGCAGTTCTTC. This codes for CASSLGQGVNNEQFF.

The table lists this clonotype with a few counts. The J gene is TRBJ2-7, the V gene TRBV12-3 or TRBV12-4; 8 nucleotides line up with TRBD2. V lost 1 base, J lost 0 bases, and 2 bases stayed unmatched. The CDR3 runs to 15 residues. The CDR3 DNA is TGTGCCAGCAGTTTAGAGGGGACTAGCTCCTACGAGCAGTACTTC. Protein product: CASSLEGTSSYEQYF.

The chain's CDR3 is CASSYGTGAYNEQFF. DNA of the CDR3: TGTGCCAGCAGTTATGGGACAGGGGCCTACAATGAGCAGTTCTTC. The chain employs TRBV6-5 and TRBJ2-1; 10 positions agree with TRBD1. The CDR3 loop spans 15 amino acids. Germline V gene sequence: CDR1 MNHEY, CDR2 SVGAGI. V was clipped by 3 bases and J by 2 bases; unmatched bases: 1.

The rearrangement uses TRBV5-1 and TRBJ2-1; D tentatively fits TRBD1 or TRBD2 (7 bases each). Germline V gives CDR1 SGHRS, CDR2 YFSETQ. V was pared by 2 bases and J by 6 bases, with 15 bases between. This CDR3 comprises 15 residues. CDR3: CASSLRQGGLNEQFF. The CDR3 nucleotides are TGCGCCAGCAGCTTAAGACAGGGAGGGCTCAATGAGCAGTTCTTC.

This clonotype was recorded a few times. The chain recombines TRBV2 with TRBJ2-3, with a possible D match to TRBD1 (5 bases). This CDR3 comprises 15 residues. CDR1 is SNHLY, CDR2 FYNNEI, per germline. Trimming took off 7 bases at V and 2 bases at J, with 16 bases between the two ends. This CDR3 is CASIISQGSTDTQYF. CDR3 in DNA: TGTGCCAGCATCATTTCGCAGGGATCCACAGATACGCAGTATTTT.

This chain joins TRBV19 and TRBJ2-1; 10 bases are a match to TRBD2. The CDR3 runs 15 residues. Germline assignment: CDR1 LNHDA and CDR2 SQIVND (reference sequence). Losses at the gene ends were 8 bases for V and 6 bases for J; bases not matched to a gene: 10. CDR3 in DNA: TGTGCCAGTGCCTTAGCGGGGGGCCCCCCCAATGAGCAGTTCTTC. It encodes CASALAGGPPNEQFF.

V and J are TRBV28 and TRBJ2-7; 7 bases are a match to TRBD1. Germline V lookup: CDR1 MDHEN, CDR2 SYDVKM. V was pared by 5 bases and J by 4 bases, with 8 bases of the junction left unmatched. There are 14 residues in the CDR3. CDR3 coding DNA: TGTGCCAGCAGTCCCCGCGGACAGGCGTACGAGCAGTACGTC. Translating gives CASSPRGQAYEQYV.

This chain connects TRBV29-1 to TRBJ1-4; D gene ambiguous. CDR1 is SQVTM, CDR2 ANQGSEA, per germline. The CDR3 contains 13 residues. V was pared by 6 bases and J by 0 bases, with 8 bases between. The CDR3 reads CSVLQPTNEKLFF. The CDR3, as DNA: TGCAGCGTCTTACAGCCAACTAATGAAAAACTGTTTTTT.

This clonotype was observed a handful of times. This chain connects TRBV9 to TRBJ2-5; 10 nucleotides align to TRBD1. This CDR3 has 16 amino acids. The germline CDR1 and CDR2 sequences are SGDLS and YYNGEE. V was pared by 4 bases and J by 5 bases, with 11 bases of the junction left unmatched. In DNA, the CDR3 is TGTGCCAGCAGCCCTCGGACAGGGGGAGAGAGGGAGACCCAGTACTTC. This translates into CASSPRTGGERETQYF.